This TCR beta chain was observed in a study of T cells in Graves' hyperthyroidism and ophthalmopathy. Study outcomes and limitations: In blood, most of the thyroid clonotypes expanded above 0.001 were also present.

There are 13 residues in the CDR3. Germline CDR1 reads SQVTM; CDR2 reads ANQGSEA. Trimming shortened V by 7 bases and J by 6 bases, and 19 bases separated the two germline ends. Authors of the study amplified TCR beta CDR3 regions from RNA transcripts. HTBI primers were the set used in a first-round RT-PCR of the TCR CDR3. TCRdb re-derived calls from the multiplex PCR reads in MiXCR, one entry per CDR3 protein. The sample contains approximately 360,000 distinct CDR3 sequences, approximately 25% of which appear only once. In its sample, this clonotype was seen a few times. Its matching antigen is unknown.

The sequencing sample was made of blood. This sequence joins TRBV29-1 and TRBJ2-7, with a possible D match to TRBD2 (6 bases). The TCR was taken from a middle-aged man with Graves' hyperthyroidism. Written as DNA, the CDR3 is TGCAGCGCGGGGTGGCGGGACCTCGGCGAGCAGTACTTC. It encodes CSAGWRDLGEQYF.